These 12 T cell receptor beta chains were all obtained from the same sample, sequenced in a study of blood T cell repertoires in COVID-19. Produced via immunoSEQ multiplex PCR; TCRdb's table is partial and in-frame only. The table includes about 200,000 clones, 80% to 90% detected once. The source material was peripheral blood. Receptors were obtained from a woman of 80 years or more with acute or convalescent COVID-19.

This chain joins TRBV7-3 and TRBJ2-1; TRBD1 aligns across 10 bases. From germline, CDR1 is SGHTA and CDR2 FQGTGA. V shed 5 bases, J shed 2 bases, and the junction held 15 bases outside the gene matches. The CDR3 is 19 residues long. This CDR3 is CASSPKDRGRDGPYNEQFF. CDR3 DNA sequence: TGTGCCAGCAGCCCAAAAGACAGGGGGCGGGACGGCCCCTACAATGAGCAGTTCTTC.

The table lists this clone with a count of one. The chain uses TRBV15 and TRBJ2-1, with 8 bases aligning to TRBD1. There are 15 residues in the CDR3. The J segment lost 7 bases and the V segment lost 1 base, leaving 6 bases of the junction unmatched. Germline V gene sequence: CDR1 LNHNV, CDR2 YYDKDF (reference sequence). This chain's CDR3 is CATSRGQGAGNEQFF. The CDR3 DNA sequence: TGTGCCACCAGCAGAGGCCAGGGGGCTGGTAATGAGCAGTTCTTC.

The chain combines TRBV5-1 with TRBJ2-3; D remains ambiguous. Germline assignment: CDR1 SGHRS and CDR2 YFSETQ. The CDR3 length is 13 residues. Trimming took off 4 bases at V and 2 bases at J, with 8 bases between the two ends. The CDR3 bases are TGCGCCAGCAGCCTAAGCTTCACAGATACGCAGTATTTT. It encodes CASSLSFTDTQYF.

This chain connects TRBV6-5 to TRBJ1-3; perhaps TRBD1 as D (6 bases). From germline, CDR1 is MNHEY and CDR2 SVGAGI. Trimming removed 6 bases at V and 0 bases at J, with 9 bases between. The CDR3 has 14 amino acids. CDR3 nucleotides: TGTGCCAGCAGCGGACAGCTCTCTGGAAACACCATATATTTT. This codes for CASSGQLSGNTIYF.

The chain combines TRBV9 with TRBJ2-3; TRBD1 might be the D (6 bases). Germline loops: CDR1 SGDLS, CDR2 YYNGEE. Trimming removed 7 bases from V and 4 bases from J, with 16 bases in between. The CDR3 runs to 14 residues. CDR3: CASGRQQGADTQYF. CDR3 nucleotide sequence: TGTGCCAGCGGGCGTCAACAGGGAGCAGATACGCAGTATTTT. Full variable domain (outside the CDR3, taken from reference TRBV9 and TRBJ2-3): DSGVTQTPKHLITATGQRVTLRCSPRSGDLSVYWYQQSLDQGLQFLIQYYNGEERAKGNILERFSAQQFPDLHSELNLSSLELGDSALYFCASGRQQGADTQYFGPGTRLTVL.

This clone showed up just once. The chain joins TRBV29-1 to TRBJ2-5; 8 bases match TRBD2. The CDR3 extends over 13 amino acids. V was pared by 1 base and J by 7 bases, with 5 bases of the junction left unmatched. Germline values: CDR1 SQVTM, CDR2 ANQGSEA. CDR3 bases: TGCAGCGTTGAAGGAGGGACTAGGGTGACCCAGTACTTC. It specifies CSVEGGTRVTQYF.

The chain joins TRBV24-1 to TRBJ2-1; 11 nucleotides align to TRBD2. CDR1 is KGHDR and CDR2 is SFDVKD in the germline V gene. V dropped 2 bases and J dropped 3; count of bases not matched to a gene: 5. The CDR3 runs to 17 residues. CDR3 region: CATSDSGTSGHYNEQFF. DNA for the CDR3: TGTGCCACCAGTGATTCTGGGACTAGCGGCCACTACAATGAGCAGTTCTTC.

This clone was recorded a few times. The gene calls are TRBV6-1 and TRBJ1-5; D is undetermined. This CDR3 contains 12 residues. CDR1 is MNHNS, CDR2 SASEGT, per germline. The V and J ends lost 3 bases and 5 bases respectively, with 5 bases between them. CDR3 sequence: CASSDFYQPQHF. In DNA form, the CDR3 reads TGTGCCAGCAGTGATTTCTATCAGCCCCAGCATTTT.

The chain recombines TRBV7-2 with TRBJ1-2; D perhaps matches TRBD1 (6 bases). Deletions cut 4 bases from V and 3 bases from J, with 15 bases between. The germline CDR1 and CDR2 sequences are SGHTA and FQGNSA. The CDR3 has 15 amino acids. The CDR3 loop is CASSSYPPGDYGYTF. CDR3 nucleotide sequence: TGTGCCAGCAGCTCTTACCCGCCAGGGGACTATGGCTACACCTTC. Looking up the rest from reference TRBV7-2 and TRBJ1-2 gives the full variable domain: GAGVSQSPSNKVTEKGKDVELRCDPISGHTALYWYRQSLGQGLEFLIYFQGNSAPDKSGLPSDRFSAERTGGSVSTLTIQRTQQEDSAVYLCASSSYPPGDYGYTFGSGTRLTVV.

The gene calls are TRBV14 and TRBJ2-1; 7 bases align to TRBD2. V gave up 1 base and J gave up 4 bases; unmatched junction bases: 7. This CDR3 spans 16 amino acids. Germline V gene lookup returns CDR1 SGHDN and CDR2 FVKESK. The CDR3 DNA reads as TGTGCCAGCAGCCAAGTGGCTAGCGGCCTGTACAATGAGCAGTTCTTC. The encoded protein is CASSQVASGLYNEQFF.

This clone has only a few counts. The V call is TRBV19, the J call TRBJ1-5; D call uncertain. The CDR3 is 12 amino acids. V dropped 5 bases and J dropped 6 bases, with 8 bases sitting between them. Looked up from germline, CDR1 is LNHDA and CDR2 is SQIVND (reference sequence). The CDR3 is CASSYSSQPQHF. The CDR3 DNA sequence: TGTGCCAGTAGTTACAGCTCTCAGCCCCAGCATTTT.

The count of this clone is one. The DNA of the CDR3 is TGTGCCAGCAGCCCACGGGACAGCTCCTATGGCTACACCTTC. Encoded protein: CASSPRDSSYGYTF. The V call is TRBV7-2, the J call TRBJ1-2; 7 bases agree with TRBD1. CDR1 SGHTA and CDR2 FQGNSA come from the germline V gene. CDR3 length: 14 amino acids. V was clipped by 5 bases and J by 4 bases; unmatched bases: 7. Variable domain in full (rest from reference TRBV7-2 and TRBJ1-2): GAGVSQSPSNKVTEKGKDVELRCDPISGHTALYWYRQSLGQGLEFLIYFQGNSAPDKSGLPSDRFSAERTGGSVSTLTIQRTQQEDSAVYLCASSPRDSSYGYTFGSGTRLTVV.